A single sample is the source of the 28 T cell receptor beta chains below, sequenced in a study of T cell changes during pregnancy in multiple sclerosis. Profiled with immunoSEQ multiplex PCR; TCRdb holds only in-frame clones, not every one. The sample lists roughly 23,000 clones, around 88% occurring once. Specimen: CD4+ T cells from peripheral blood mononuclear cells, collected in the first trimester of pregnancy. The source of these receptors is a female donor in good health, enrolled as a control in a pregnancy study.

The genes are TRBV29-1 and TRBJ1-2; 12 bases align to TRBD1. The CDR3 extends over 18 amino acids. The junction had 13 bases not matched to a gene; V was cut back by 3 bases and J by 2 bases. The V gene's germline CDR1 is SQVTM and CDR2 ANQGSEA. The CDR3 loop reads CSVERGTGTGGANYGYTF. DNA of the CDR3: TGCAGCGTTGAGCGGGGGACCGGGACAGGGGGCGCGAACTATGGCTACACCTTC.

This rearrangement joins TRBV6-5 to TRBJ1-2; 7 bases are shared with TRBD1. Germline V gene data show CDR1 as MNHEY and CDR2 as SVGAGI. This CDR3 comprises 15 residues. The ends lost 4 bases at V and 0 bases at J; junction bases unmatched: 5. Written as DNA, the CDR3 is TGTGCCAGCAGTTTCCGACAGGGAACTAACTATGGCTACACCTTC. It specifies CASSFRQGTNYGYTF.

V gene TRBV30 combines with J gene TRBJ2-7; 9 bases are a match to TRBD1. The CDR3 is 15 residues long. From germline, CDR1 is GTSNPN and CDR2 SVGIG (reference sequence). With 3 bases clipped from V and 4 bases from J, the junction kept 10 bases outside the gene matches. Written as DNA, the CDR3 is TGTGCCTGGAGGGGTCTACAGGGGGCGTTATACGAGCAGTACTTC. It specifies CAWRGLQGALYEQYF.

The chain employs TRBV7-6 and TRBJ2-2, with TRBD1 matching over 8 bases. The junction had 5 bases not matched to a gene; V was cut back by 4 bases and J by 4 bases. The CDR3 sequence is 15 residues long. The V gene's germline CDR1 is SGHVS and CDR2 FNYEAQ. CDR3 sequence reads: CASSSDRATTGELFF. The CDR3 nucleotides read TGTGCCAGCAGCTCGGACAGGGCGACCACCGGGGAGCTGTTTTTT.

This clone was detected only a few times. The CDR3 DNA is TGTGCCAGCAGTGTCATAGCGGGACTAGCCAAAAACATTCAGTACTTC. Its translation is CASSVIAGLAKNIQYF. The rearrangement uses TRBV2 and TRBJ2-4, with 8 positions matching TRBD2. CDR1 and CDR2 (germline): SNHLY, FYNNEI. J lost 0 bases, V lost 4 bases, and 5 bases had no gene match. The CDR3 extends over 16 amino acids.

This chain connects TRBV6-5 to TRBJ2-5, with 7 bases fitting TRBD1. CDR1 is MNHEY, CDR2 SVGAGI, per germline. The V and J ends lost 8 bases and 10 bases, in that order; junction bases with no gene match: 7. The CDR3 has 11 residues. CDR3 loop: CASGKGQHQYF. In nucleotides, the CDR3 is TGTGCCAGCGGAAAGGGACAGCACCAGTACTTC.

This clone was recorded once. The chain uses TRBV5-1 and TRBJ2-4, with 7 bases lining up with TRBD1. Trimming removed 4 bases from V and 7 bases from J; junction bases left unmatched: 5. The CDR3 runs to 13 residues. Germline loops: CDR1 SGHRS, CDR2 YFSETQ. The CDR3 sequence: CASSPGQWNIQYF. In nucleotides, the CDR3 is TGCGCCAGCAGCCCGGGACAGTGGAACATTCAGTACTTC.

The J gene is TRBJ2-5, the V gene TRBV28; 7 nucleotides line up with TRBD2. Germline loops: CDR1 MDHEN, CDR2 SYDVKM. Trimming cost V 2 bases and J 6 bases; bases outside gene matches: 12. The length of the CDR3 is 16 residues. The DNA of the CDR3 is TGTGCCAGCAGTTTAGGAGGGAGGGGCGGAGGGAAGACCCAGTACTTC. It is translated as CASSLGGRGGGKTQYF.

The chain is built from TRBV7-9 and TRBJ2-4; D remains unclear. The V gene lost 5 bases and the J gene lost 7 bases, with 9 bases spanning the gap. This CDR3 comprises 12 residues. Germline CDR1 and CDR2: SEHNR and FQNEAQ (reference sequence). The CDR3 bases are TGTGCCAGCAGCCCGGGTAACAACATTCAGTACTTC. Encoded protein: CASSPGNNIQYF.

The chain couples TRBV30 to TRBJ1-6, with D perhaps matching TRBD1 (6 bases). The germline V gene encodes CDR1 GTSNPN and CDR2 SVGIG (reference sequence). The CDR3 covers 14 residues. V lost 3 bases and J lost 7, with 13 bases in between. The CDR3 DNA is TGTGCCTGGAGGTCCAGGGGAACCAATTCACCCCTCCACTTT. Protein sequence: CAWRSRGTNSPLHF.

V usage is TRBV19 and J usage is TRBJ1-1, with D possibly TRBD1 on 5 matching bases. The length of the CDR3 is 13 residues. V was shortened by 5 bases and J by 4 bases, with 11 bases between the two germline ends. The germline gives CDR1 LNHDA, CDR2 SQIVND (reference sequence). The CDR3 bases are TGTGCCAGTAGTCTAGCCGGGGGCACTGAAGCTTTCTTT. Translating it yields CASSLAGGTEAFF.

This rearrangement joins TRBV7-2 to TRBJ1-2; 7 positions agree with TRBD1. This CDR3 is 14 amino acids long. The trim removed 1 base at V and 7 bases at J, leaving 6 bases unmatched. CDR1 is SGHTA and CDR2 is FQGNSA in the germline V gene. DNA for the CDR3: TGTGCCAGCAGCTTAGAGTCAGGGGGTGGTGGCTACACCTTC. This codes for CASSLESGGGGYTF.

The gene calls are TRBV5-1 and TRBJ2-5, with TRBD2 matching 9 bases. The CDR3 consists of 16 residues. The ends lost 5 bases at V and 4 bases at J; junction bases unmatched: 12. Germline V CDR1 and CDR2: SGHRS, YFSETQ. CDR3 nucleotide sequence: TGCGCCAGCAGTGCCCGGCGGGCGGGGGGGCCAGAGACCCAGTACTTC. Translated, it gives CASSARRAGGPETQYF.

The CDR3 here is CASSVAGSRQETQYF. The DNA of the CDR3 is TGTGCCAGCAGCGTAGCGGGGAGTCGCCAAGAGACCCAGTACTTC. The rearrangement links TRBV9 to TRBJ2-5; weak D call: TRBD2 (5 bases). Trimming pared 0 bases from V and 1 base from J, leaving 10 bases between. This CDR3 comprises 15 residues. Germline V gene sequence: CDR1 SGDLS, CDR2 YYNGEE.

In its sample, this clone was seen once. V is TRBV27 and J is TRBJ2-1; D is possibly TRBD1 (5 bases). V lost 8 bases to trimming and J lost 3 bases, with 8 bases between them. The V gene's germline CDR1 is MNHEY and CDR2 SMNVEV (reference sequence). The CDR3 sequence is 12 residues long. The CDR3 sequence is CASRQNYNEQFF. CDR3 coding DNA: TGTGCCAGCCGACAGAACTACAATGAGCAGTTCTTC.

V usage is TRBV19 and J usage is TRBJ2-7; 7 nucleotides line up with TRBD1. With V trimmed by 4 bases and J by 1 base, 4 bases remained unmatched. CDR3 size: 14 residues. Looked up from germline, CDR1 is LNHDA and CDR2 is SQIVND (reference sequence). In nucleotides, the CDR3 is TGTGCCAGTAGTAGACAGGGATGGTCCTACGAGCAGTACTTC. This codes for CASSRQGWSYEQYF.

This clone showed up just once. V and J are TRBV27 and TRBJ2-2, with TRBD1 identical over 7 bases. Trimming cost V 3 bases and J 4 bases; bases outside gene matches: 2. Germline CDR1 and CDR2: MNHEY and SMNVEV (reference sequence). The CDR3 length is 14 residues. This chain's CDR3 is CASSLGQSTGELFF. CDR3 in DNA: TGTGCCAGCAGTTTGGGACAGTCCACCGGGGAGCTGTTTTTT.

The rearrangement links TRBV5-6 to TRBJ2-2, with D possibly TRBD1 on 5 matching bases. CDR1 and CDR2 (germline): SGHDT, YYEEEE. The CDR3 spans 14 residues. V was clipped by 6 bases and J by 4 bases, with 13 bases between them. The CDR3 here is CASTPQGFTGELFF. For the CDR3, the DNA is TGTGCCAGCACCCCCCAGGGATTCACCGGGGAGCTGTTTTTT.

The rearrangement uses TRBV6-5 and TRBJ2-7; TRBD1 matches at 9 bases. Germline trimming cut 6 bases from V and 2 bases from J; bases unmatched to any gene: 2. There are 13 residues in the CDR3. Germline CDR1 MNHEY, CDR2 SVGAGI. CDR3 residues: CASRDRGTYEQYF. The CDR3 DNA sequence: TGTGCCAGCAGGGACAGGGGTACCTACGAGCAGTACTTC.

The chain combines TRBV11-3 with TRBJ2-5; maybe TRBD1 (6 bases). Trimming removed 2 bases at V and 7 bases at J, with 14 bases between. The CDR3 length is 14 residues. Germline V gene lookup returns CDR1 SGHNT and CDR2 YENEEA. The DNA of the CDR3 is TGTGCCAGCAGCTTAATGGGGGCGATCTCGACCCAGTACTTC. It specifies CASSLMGAISTQYF.

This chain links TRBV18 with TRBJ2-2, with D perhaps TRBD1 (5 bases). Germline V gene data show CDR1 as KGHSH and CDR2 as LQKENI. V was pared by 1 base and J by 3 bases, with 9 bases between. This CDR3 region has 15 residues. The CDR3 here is CASSPRAQDTGELFF. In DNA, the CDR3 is TGTGCCAGCTCACCACGGGCACAGGACACCGGGGAGCTGTTTTTT.

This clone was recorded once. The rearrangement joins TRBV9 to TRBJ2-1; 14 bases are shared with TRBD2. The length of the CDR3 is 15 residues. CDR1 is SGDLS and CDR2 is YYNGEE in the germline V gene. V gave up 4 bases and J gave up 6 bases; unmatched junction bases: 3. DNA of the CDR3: TGTGCCAGCAGCACCGGGACTAGCGGGGGCAATGAGCAGTTCTTC. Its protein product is CASSTGTSGGNEQFF.

CDR3 coding DNA: TGTGCCAGCAGCACTACATCAGGGTCCTCTGGGGATTCACCCCTCCACTTT. Translated: CASSTTSGSSGDSPLHF. The J gene is TRBJ1-6, the V gene TRBV21-1; the table's D call TRBD1 went unverified against the DNA. TRBV21-1 is described as a pseudogene. The CDR3 has 17 residues.

CDR3 protein: CASSPQTGGNEQFF. The DNA for the CDR3 is TGTGCCAGTAGTCCTCAGACAGGGGGTAATGAGCAGTTCTTC. This rearrangement joins TRBV19 to TRBJ2-1; 9 positions match TRBD1. The CDR3 consists of 14 residues. Germline CDR1 and CDR2: LNHDA and SQIVND (reference sequence). The V gene end was trimmed by 5 bases and the J gene end by 7 bases; junction bases not matched to a gene: 6.

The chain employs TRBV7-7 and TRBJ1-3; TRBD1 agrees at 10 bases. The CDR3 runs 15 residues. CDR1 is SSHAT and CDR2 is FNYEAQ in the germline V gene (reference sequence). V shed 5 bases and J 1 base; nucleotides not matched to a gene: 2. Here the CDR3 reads CASSMGQGSGNTIYF. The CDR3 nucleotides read TGTGCCAGCAGCATGGGACAGGGGTCTGGAAACACCATATATTTT.

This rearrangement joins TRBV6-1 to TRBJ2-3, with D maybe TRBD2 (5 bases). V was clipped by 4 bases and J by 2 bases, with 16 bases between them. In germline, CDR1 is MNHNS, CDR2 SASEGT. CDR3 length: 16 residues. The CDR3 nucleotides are TGTGCCAGCAGTGCCCGGCGGAGCGGCACCACAGATACGCAGTATTTT. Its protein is CASSARRSGTTDTQYF.

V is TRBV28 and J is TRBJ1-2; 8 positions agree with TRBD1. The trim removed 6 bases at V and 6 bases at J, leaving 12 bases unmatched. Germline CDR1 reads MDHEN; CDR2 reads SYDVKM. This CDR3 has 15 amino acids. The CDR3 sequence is CASSSATRTGHGYTF. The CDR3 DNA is TGTGCCAGCAGCTCCGCCACAAGGACAGGGCATGGCTACACCTTC.

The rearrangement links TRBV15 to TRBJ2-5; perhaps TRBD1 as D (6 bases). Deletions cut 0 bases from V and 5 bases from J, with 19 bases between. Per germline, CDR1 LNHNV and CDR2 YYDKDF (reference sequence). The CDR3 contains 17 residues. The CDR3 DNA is TGTGCCACCAGCAGAGATCTAGACAGGCTTGTTGGGGAGACCCAGTACTTC. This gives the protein CATSRDLDRLVGETQYF.